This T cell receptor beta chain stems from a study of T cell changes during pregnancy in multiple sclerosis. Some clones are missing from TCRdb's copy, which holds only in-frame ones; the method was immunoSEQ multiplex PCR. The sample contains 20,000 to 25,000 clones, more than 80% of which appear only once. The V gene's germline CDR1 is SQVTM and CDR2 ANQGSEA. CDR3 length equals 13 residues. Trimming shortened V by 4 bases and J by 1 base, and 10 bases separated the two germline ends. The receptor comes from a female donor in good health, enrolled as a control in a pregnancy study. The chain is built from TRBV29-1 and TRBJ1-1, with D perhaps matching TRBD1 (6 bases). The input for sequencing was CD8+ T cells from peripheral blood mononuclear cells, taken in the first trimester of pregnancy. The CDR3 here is CSVVGTRNTEAFF. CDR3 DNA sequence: TGCAGCGTTGTTGGGACACGGAACACTGAAGCTTTCTTT.